These 7 T cell receptor beta chains share one sample of origin, sequenced in a study of Ad26.COV2.S vaccination and SARS-CoV-2 variants. As to treatment: some 20 received Ad26.COV2.S at low or high dose, single or two shots; 5 received placebo; per-sample allocation not given. Specimen acquisition occurred on day 63 following the initial vaccine or placebo injection. TCRdb keeps only in-frame clones here, not all; method: immunoSEQ multiplex PCR. The sample lists hundreds of thousands of clones; roughly 87% were seen once. The sequences come from peripheral blood, collected in a trial of Ad26.COV2.S vaccine versus placebo. The receptor source for this set is a person aged 18 to 59 who received the Ad26.COV2.S COVID-19 vaccine or a placebo.

The V and J genes are TRBV6-5 and TRBJ1-1; D may be TRBD1 (6 bases). V lost 6 bases, J lost 4 bases, and 12 bases lay in between. The CDR3 extends over 13 amino acids. Per germline, CDR1 MNHEY and CDR2 SVGAGI. In nucleotides, the CDR3 is TGTGCCAGCAGCTTAGGGGGTGGCACTGAAGCTTTCTTT. Protein: CASSLGGGTEAFF.

V is TRBV5-1 and J is TRBJ1-3, with TRBD1 as a possible D gene (5 bases). Between the trimmed V and J ends, which lost 1 base and 3 bases, there was a span of 14 bases. The CDR3 has 16 amino acids. The germline V gene has CDR1 SGHRS and CDR2 YFSETQ. CDR3 nucleotides: TGCGCCAGCAGCTTGAGTCGGGGGTCGAATGGAAACACCATATATTTT. Amino acids: CASSLSRGSNGNTIYF.

The gene calls are TRBV12-3 or TRBV12-4 and TRBJ1-4; the D gene is possibly TRBD1 (5 bases). The CDR3 spans 13 residues. Trimming shortened V by 5 bases and J by 8 bases, and 12 bases separated the two germline ends. This chain's CDR3 is CASSGALREKLFF. The CDR3 DNA is TGTGCCAGCAGTGGGGCGTTGAGGGAAAAACTGTTTTTT.

V and J are TRBV5-4 and TRBJ2-5; possible D gene TRBD2, 5 bases. In germline, CDR1 is SGHNT, CDR2 YYREEE (reference sequence). The V and J ends lost 1 base and 1 base respectively, with 14 bases between them. CDR3 length: 16 residues. CDR3 sequence reads: CASSLRRAATQETQYF. Written as DNA, the CDR3 is TGTGCCAGCAGCTTGCGGCGAGCGGCAACCCAAGAGACCCAGTACTTC.

The chain recombines TRBV19 with TRBJ1-2; no definite D call. This CDR3 comprises 13 residues. Trimming pared 3 bases from V and 2 bases from J, leaving 7 bases between. In germline, CDR1 is LNHDA, CDR2 SQIVND (reference sequence). The CDR3 DNA is TGTGCCAGTAGTATCGGCCGAAACTATGGCTACACCTTC. This codes for CASSIGRNYGYTF.

The CDR3 here is CASSLRTGYSYEQYF. DNA for the CDR3: TGCGCCAGCAGCCTAAGGACAGGGTACTCCTACGAGCAGTACTTC. The V call is TRBV5-1, the J call TRBJ2-7; 8 bases line up with TRBD1. This CDR3 has 15 amino acids. Germline CDR1 SGHRS, CDR2 YFSETQ. V was pared by 4 bases and J by 0 bases, with 6 bases of the junction left unmatched.

The V call is TRBV5-1, the J call TRBJ1-2, with a weak D call TRBD1 (6 bases). Trimming removed 1 base at V and 3 bases at J, with 13 bases between. This CDR3 comprises 15 residues. Germline loops: CDR1 SGHRS, CDR2 YFSETQ. The CDR3 nucleotides are TGCGCCAGCAGCTTGAATGGGGGCCGGGACTATGGCTACACCTTC. Protein: CASSLNGGRDYGYTF.